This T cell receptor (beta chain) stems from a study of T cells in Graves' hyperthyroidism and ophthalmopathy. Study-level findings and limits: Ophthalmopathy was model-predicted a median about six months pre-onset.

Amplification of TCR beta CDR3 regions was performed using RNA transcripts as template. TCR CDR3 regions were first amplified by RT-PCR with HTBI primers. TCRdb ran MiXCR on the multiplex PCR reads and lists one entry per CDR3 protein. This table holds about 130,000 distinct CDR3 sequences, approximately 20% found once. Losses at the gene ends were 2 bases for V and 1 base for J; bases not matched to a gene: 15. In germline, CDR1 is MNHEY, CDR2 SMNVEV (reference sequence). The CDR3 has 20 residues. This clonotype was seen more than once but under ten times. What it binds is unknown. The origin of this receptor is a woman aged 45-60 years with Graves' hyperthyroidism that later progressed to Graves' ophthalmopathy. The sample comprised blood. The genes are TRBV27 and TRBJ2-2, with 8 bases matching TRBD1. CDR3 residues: CASSLNGPGQATLNTGELFF. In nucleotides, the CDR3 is TGTGCCAGCAGTTTAAACGGTCCGGGACAGGCGACACTGAACACCGGGGAGCTGTTTTTT.